Below are 21 T cell receptor beta chains sequenced from a single sample in a study of cytomegalovirus exposure and HLA in healthy donors. The method was immunoSEQ multiplex PCR; TCRdb's version includes in-frame clones alone and lacks a portion of them. The sample yields 65,000 or so clones, approximately 94% seen once. Sequenced: PBMCs. The receptors derive from a young man in good health and CMV-seropositive.

The CDR3 reads CASSETGAEAFF. As DNA, the CDR3 is TGTGCCAGCAGTGAAACGGGGGCTGAAGCTTTCTTT. The V call is TRBV6-1, the J call TRBJ1-1; possible D gene TRBD1, 5 bases. The CDR3 totals 12 residues. CDR1 and CDR2 (germline): MNHNS, SASEGT. V lost 2 bases to trimming and J lost 6 bases, with 7 bases between them.

The chain carries TRBV10-3 and TRBJ2-2; no definite D call. Deletions cut 3 bases from V and 1 base from J, with 6 bases between. Germline V CDR1 and CDR2: ENHRY, SYGVKD. The CDR3 covers 14 residues. In DNA, the CDR3 is TGTGCCATCAGTGAATACGGGAACACCGGGGAGCTGTTTTTT. Translation: CAISEYGNTGELFF.

The chain is built from TRBV7-9 and TRBJ2-1, with 8 bases that match TRBD1. The CDR3 is 16 residues long. The germline CDR1 and CDR2 sequences are SEHNR and FQNEAQ (reference sequence). V shed 5 bases and J 3 bases; nucleotides not matched to a gene: 9. The CDR3 bases are TGTGCCAGCAGCGCCCGGGACAGGATGATCTACAATGAGCAGTTCTTC. Protein product: CASSARDRMIYNEQFF.

The CDR3 region has the DNA TGCGCCAGCAGCCAAGGGGACAGGGTTCATTCACCCCTCCACTTT. Translating gives CASSQGDRVHSPLHF. This chain connects TRBV4-1 to TRBJ1-6; 9 bases are shared with TRBD1. V shed 1 base, J shed 8 bases, and the junction held 3 bases outside the gene matches. The CDR3 is made up of 15 amino acids. Germline V gives CDR1 MGHRA, CDR2 YSYEKL.

The chain carries TRBV6-4 and TRBJ1-2; 10 bases line up with TRBD1. Per germline, CDR1 MRHNA and CDR2 SNTAGT. V was pared by 6 bases and J by 2 bases, with 3 bases of the junction left unmatched. This CDR3 has 14 amino acids. Here the CDR3 reads CASSPTGGNYGYTF. Written as DNA, the CDR3 is TGTGCCAGCAGCCCGACAGGGGGCAACTATGGCTACACCTTC.

This clone was found once. The V call is TRBV10-1, the J call TRBJ2-2, with TRBD1 matching over 7 bases. Germline lookup yields CDR1 WNHNN and CDR2 SYGVQD (reference sequence). Trimming at V came to 5 bases and at J to 1 base, leaving 7 bases not matched to a gene. The CDR3 is 16 residues long. The CDR3 spells CASSLGGRKNTGELFF. For the CDR3, the DNA is TGCGCCAGCAGTTTAGGGGGCCGGAAGAACACCGGGGAGCTGTTTTTT.

The chain has TRBV7-3 and TRBJ2-1, with D possibly TRBD2 on 5 matching bases. CDR1 and CDR2 from the germline V gene are SGHTA and FQGTGA. V was clipped by 1 base and J by 0 bases, with 13 bases between them. The CDR3 has 17 residues. CDR3 loop: CASSLKPTRISYNEQFF. As DNA, the CDR3 is TGTGCCAGCAGCTTAAAGCCTACTAGGATCTCCTACAATGAGCAGTTCTTC.

The rearrangement links TRBV5-4 to TRBJ2-7, with D perhaps TRBD1 (6 bases). Germline CDR1 is SGHNT and CDR2 is YYREEE (reference sequence). V gave up 5 bases and J gave up 6 bases, with 18 bases separating them. This CDR3 region has 14 residues. CDR3 protein: CASSWTATGGEQYF. In DNA form, the CDR3 reads TGTGCCAGCAGTTGGACAGCGACCGGAGGCGAGCAGTACTTC.

The V gene is TRBV7-2, the J gene TRBJ2-3; 14 bases fit TRBD2. The CDR3 has 16 residues. J gave up 1 base and V 4 bases, and 1 base lay outside the gene matches. CDR1 is SGHTA and CDR2 is FQGNSA in the germline V gene. The CDR3 sequence: CASSWGLAGGTDTQYF. CDR3 nucleotides: TGTGCCAGCAGCTGGGGACTAGCGGGAGGCACAGATACGCAGTATTTT.

The genes are TRBV27 and TRBJ1-5; D is uncertain. The CDR3 length is 14 residues. V dropped 3 bases and J dropped 1 base, with 7 bases sitting between them. Germline assignment: CDR1 MNHEY and CDR2 SMNVEV (reference sequence). For the CDR3, the DNA is TGTGCCAGCAGTTTGCACCAGAGCAATCAGCCCCAGCATTTT. It specifies CASSLHQSNQPQHF.

The chain combines TRBV7-9 with TRBJ2-7; a weak D match, TRBD2 (6 bases). The V gene's germline CDR1 is SEHNR and CDR2 FQNEAQ (reference sequence). The V gene lost 4 bases and the J gene lost 4 bases, with 14 bases spanning the gap. CDR3 length: 14 residues. This chain's CDR3 is CASSSLGEEYEQYF. CDR3 nucleotides: TGTGCCAGCAGCTCCCTAGGGGAGGAATACGAGCAGTACTTC.

V usage is TRBV4-1 and J usage is TRBJ2-7; 7 positions agree with TRBD1. Trimming removed 0 bases from V and 4 bases from J; junction bases left unmatched: 9. The CDR3 runs to 16 residues. Germline V gene lookup returns CDR1 MGHRA and CDR2 YSYEKL. CDR3 loop: CASSQDLVTGVYEQYF. In nucleotides, the CDR3 is TGCGCCAGCAGCCAAGATTTGGTAACAGGGGTATACGAGCAGTACTTC.

The chain recombines TRBV19 with TRBJ2-1, with 7 bases fitting TRBD1. Trimming removed 0 bases from V and 9 bases from J; junction bases left unmatched: 5. The CDR3 totals 14 residues. CDR1 and CDR2 from the germline V gene are LNHDA and SQIVND (reference sequence). The CDR3 region has the DNA TGTGCCAGTAGTATAGATCCACAGGGGTCTGAGCAGTTCTTC. It specifies CASSIDPQGSEQFF.

The chain employs TRBV27 and TRBJ1-2; TRBD1 matches 10 bases. V lost 5 bases to trimming and J lost 5 bases; unmatched junction nucleotides: 5. The CDR3 spans 14 residues. CDR1 and CDR2 from the germline V gene are MNHEY and SMNVEV (reference sequence). The DNA for the CDR3 is TGTGCCAGCAGTCCCGAGGGACAGGGGTATGGCTACACCTTC. Protein sequence: CASSPEGQGYGYTF.

The V and J genes are TRBV28 and TRBJ2-5, with 13 bases lining up with TRBD2. CDR1 and CDR2 (germline): MDHEN, SYDVKM. The CDR3 sequence is 20 residues long. The trim removed 3 bases at V and 4 bases at J, leaving 17 bases unmatched. The CDR3 loop is CASSFFEILAGGPEGETQYF. The CDR3, as DNA: TGTGCCAGCAGTTTTTTCGAAATACTAGCGGGAGGGCCGGAAGGAGAGACCCAGTACTTC.

This clone was seen only once. This rearrangement joins TRBV5-1 to TRBJ2-3; TRBD1 aligns across 9 bases. With 5 bases clipped from V and 1 base from J, the junction kept 23 bases outside the gene matches. Looked up from germline, CDR1 is SGHRS and CDR2 is YFSETQ. The CDR3 has 21 residues. CDR3 nucleotides: TGCGCCAGCAGGATCACTTTATCGCGCGACGAGGACAGGGGTCGCACAGATACGCAGTATTTT. Translation: CASRITLSRDEDRGRTDTQYF.

The chain joins TRBV7-9 to TRBJ1-2; D is unclear. Between the trimmed V and J ends, which lost 1 base and 4 bases, there was a span of 13 bases. Germline CDR1 reads SEHNR; CDR2 reads FQNEAQ (reference sequence). CDR3 length: 15 amino acids. The chain's CDR3 is CASSLEGRTLYGYTF. The CDR3 nucleotides are TGTGCCAGCAGCTTAGAAGGGAGGACCCTCTATGGCTACACCTTC.

Comments on this clone: An end of the junction differs from the germline gene, which may be a read error. The chain has TRBV7-7 and TRBJ1-1, with TRBD1 identical over 9 bases. Germline CDR1 and CDR2: SSHAT and FNYEAQ (reference sequence). The length of the CDR3 is 16 residues. The chain's CDR3 is CASTTFRTGVLLLAFF. The CDR3 coding sequence is TGTGCTAGCACCACATTTAGGACAGGGGTCCTATTATTAGCTTTCTTT.

This chain joins TRBV30 and TRBJ2-7; D is possibly TRBD2 (6 bases). This CDR3 is 17 amino acids long. CDR1 is GTSNPN and CDR2 is SVGIG in the germline V gene (reference sequence). Trimming shortened V by 2 bases and J by 3 bases, and 23 bases separated the two germline ends. CDR3: CAWSQRSFWRGVYEQYF. CDR3 in DNA: TGTGCCTGGAGTCAGAGATCGTTTTGGAGGGGAGTCTACGAGCAGTACTTC.

The chain employs TRBV7-2 and TRBJ2-7; D perhaps matches TRBD2 (6 bases). V lost 1 base, J lost 5 bases, and 15 bases lay in between. The CDR3 consists of 15 residues. The V gene's germline CDR1 is SGHTA and CDR2 FQGNSA. The CDR3 DNA follows: TGTGCCAGCAGCTTAGGGGGAGCCGGGAGAAACGAGCAGTACTTC. Its translation is CASSLGGAGRNEQYF.

V gene TRBV21-1 combines with J gene TRBJ1-3; the DNA was not compared with TRBD1, the D call given in the table. TRBV21-1 is described as a pseudogene. The CDR3 has 14 amino acids. The chain's CDR3 is CASNYRGCGNTIYF. In DNA form, the CDR3 reads TGTGCCAGCAATTACAGGGGTTGTGGAAACACCATATATTTT.